The 32 T cell receptor beta chains below all came from one sample that was sequenced in a study of T cells after yellow fever vaccination. TCRdb redid the calling of the 5' RACE reads with MiXCR, one entry per CDR3 protein. Of some 300,000 distinct CDR3 sequences listed, approximately 8% were seen once; the top ten hold approximately 3.3%. Source: CD4+ T cells sorted from PBMCs, taken 5 days after the yellow fever booster vaccination. Every receptor here comes from a man younger than 35 who received the YFV17D yellow fever vaccine.

This chain links TRBV7-8 with TRBJ2-7; 7 positions match TRBD1. Looked up from germline, CDR1 is SGHVS and CDR2 is FQNEAQ. The CDR3 runs 14 residues. V shed 5 bases and J 4 bases; nucleotides not matched to a gene: 8. CDR3 loop: CASSASGTDYEQYV. The CDR3 DNA reads as TGTGCCAGCAGCGCCTCCGGGACAGATTACGAGCAGTACGTC.

In its sample, this clonotype was seen a few times. V gene TRBV7-2 combines with J gene TRBJ1-3; a possible D gene is TRBD1 (6 bases). V lost 4 bases to trimming and J lost 4 bases, with 8 bases between them. This CDR3 has 13 residues. Per germline, CDR1 SGHTA and CDR2 FQGNSA. Here the CDR3 DNA reads TGTGCCAGCAGCTCCGGGGGCGGAAACACCATATATTTT. Its translation is CASSSGGGNTIYF.

V usage is TRBV5-1 and J usage is TRBJ2-2; maybe TRBD1 (6 bases). Germline values: CDR1 SGHRS, CDR2 YFSETQ. The germline V and J ends were trimmed by 0 bases and 5 bases, with 20 bases remaining between them. This CDR3 region has 18 residues. Written as DNA, the CDR3 is TGCGCCAGCAGCTTGGCCCTGGGTCGAGGGGGAAGAACCGGGGAGCTGTTTTTT. Its translation is CASSLALGRGGRTGELFF.

DNA of the CDR3: TGCGCCAGCAGCTCAGTTCCCCGCGGGGGGTCCTACGAGCAGTACTTC. This encodes CASSSVPRGGSYEQYF. This chain links TRBV5-1 with TRBJ2-7, with 8 bases fitting TRBD2. Germline V CDR1 and CDR2: SGHRS, YFSETQ. Trimming at V came to 3 bases and at J to 1 base, leaving 9 bases not matched to a gene. The CDR3 has 16 amino acids.

V and J are TRBV30 and TRBJ2-2; 10 bases fit TRBD2. This CDR3 contains 14 residues. Germline CDR1 GTSNPN, CDR2 SVGIG (reference sequence). V gave up 4 bases and J gave up 4 bases; unmatched junction bases: 3. CDR3 protein: CAWKRGGSTGELFF. The CDR3 nucleotides are TGTGCCTGGAAGCGGGGGGGCTCCACCGGGGAGCTGTTTTTT.

This clonotype occurred a few times. The chain is built from TRBV5-6 and TRBJ2-7; 8 bases are shared with TRBD2. Trimming at V came to 1 base and at J to 3 bases, leaving 3 bases not matched to a gene. Germline V gives CDR1 SGHDT, CDR2 YYEEEE. This CDR3 contains 14 residues. The CDR3: CASSLLLADYEQYF. The DNA of the CDR3 is TGTGCCAGCAGCTTGTTACTAGCGGACTACGAGCAGTACTTC.

The table lists this clonotype with a few counts. The V gene is TRBV20-1, the J gene TRBJ2-2, with D perhaps matching TRBD2 (6 bases). Germline loops: CDR1 DFQATT, CDR2 SNEGSKA (reference sequence). The CDR3 is 12 residues long. V lost 3 bases and J lost 7, with 9 bases in between. The CDR3 loop reads CSASGGFGELFF. The CDR3 nucleotides are TGCAGTGCTAGCGGAGGGTTCGGGGAGCTGTTTTTT.

This clonotype was found many times. The rearrangement joins TRBV10-3 to TRBJ2-3, with 9 bases lining up with TRBD1. The junction had 3 bases not matched to a gene; V was cut back by 2 bases and J by 3 bases. CDR1 and CDR2 from the germline V gene are ENHRY and SYGVKD. There are 15 residues in the CDR3. The CDR3 DNA reads TGTGCCATCAGTGAGCTCGGACAGGGGACAGATACGCAGTATTTT. Protein sequence: CAISELGQGTDTQYF.

This chain connects TRBV7-9 to TRBJ1-3; 9 nucleotides align to TRBD1. Germline-derived CDR1 and CDR2 are SEHNR and FQNEAQ (reference sequence). The junction had 3 bases not matched to a gene; V was cut back by 3 bases and J by 0 bases. This CDR3 has 16 amino acids. The CDR3: CASSLGDRVSGNTIYF. The CDR3 DNA reads TGTGCCAGCAGCTTGGGGGACAGGGTCTCTGGAAACACCATATATTTT. The complete variable domain, with remaining parts taken from reference TRBV7-9 and TRBJ1-3, reads DTGVSQNPRHKITKRGQNVTFRCDPISEHNRLYWYRQTLGQGPEFLTYFQNEAQLEKSRLLSDRFSAERPKGSFSTLEIQRTEQGDSAMYLCASSLGDRVSGNTIYFGEGSWLTVV.

The rearrangement links TRBV5-1 to TRBJ1-2; D may be TRBD1 (5 bases). This CDR3 is built from 15 residues. Trimming removed 0 bases at V and 3 bases at J, with 12 bases between. Germline assignment: CDR1 SGHRS and CDR2 YFSETQ. The CDR3 nucleotides read TGCGCCAGCAGCTTGGGGTCGGGGACGGACTATGGCTACACCTTC. Amino acids: CASSLGSGTDYGYTF. Drawing the rest from reference TRBV5-1 and TRBJ1-2, the complete variable domain is KAGVTQTPRYLIKTRGQQVTLSCSPISGHRSVSWYQQTPGQGLQFLFEYFSETQRNKGNFPGRFSGRQFSNSRSEMNVSTLELGDSALYLCASSLGSGTDYGYTFGSGTRLTVV.

Many counts were recorded for this clonotype. The chain joins TRBV4-1 to TRBJ2-5; D gene uncertain. The CDR3 length is 12 residues. Germline assignment: CDR1 MGHRA and CDR2 YSYEKL. With 4 bases removed from V and 2 bases from J, the gap between germline ends came to 5 bases. For the CDR3, the DNA is TGCGCCAGCAGCCGAACTCAAGAGACCCAGTACTTC. This codes for CASSRTQETQYF.

Remarks on this clonotype: One end of the junction fails to match germline, which may point to a read error. V usage is TRBV19 and J usage is TRBJ1-1, with 8 bases lining up with TRBD1. CDR3 size: 11 residues. The germline gives CDR1 LNHDA, CDR2 SQIVND (reference sequence). The CDR3: CASASDRVPRF. The DNA for the CDR3 is TGTGCCAGTGCGTCGGACAGGGTCCCACGCTTT.

The J gene is TRBJ1-1, the V gene TRBV7-3; a weak D match, TRBD1 (5 bases). CDR3 length: 15 residues. The V gene's germline CDR1 is SGHTA and CDR2 FQGTGA. V was pared by 5 bases and J by 4 bases, with 17 bases between. The CDR3 is CASSPVGGGSTEAFF. CDR3 DNA sequence: TGTGCCAGCAGCCCAGTGGGCGGGGGTAGCACTGAAGCTTTCTTT. Complete variable domain (other parts from reference TRBV7-3 and TRBJ1-1): GAGVSQTPSNKVTEKGKYVELRCDPISGHTALYWYRQSLGQGPEFLIYFQGTGAADDSGLPNDRFFAVRPEGSVSTLKIQRTERGDSAVYLCASSPVGGGSTEAFFGQGTRLTVV.

The sample holds many counts of this clonotype. The gene calls are TRBV7-2 and TRBJ2-2, with TRBD2 matching 7 bases. Germline-derived CDR1 and CDR2 are SGHTA and FQGNSA. The CDR3 has 14 amino acids. The junction had 0 bases not matched to a gene; V was cut back by 1 base and J by 4 bases. CDR3 residues: CASSLGGGTGELFF. The CDR3 nucleotides read TGTGCCAGCAGCTTAGGGGGGGGCACCGGGGAGCTGTTTTTT.

In its sample, this clonotype was seen many times. The chain couples TRBV14 to TRBJ1-3; TRBD1 is a possible D gene (5 bases). This CDR3 is 16 amino acids long. Trimming took 1 base from V and 4 from J, leaving 14 bases between them. Germline V CDR1 and CDR2: SGHDN, FVKESK. The CDR3 is CASSQVPGPQGNTIYF. CDR3 bases: TGTGCCAGCAGCCAAGTCCCGGGACCTCAGGGAAACACCATATATTTT.

The CDR3 DNA reads as TGTGCCAGCAGCCCACAGGGGTCTAAAGAGACCCAGTACTTC. The encoded protein is CASSPQGSKETQYF. This chain links TRBV7-6 with TRBJ2-5; the match to TRBD1 covers 7 bases. This CDR3 comprises 14 residues. From germline, CDR1 is SGHVS and CDR2 FNYEAQ. V lost 5 bases to trimming and J lost 3 bases; unmatched junction nucleotides: 6.

The chain carries TRBV27 and TRBJ1-6, with D hard to call. V was cut by 5 bases and J by 1 base, with 9 bases left in between. Per germline, CDR1 MNHEY and CDR2 SMNVEV (reference sequence). CDR3 length: 15 residues. CDR3 residues: CASSQEGSYNSPLHF. The CDR3 DNA sequence: TGTGCCAGCAGTCAAGAGGGTTCCTATAATTCACCCCTCCACTTT.

This clonotype was detected ten times or more. The genes are TRBV6-2 or TRBV6-3 and TRBJ2-3; D uncertain. The CDR3 runs 12 residues. V was shortened by 6 bases and J by 4 bases, with 8 bases between the two germline ends. Germline lookup yields CDR1 MNHEY and CDR2 SVGEGT. The CDR3 nucleotides read TGTGCCAGCAGCCGATGGGCAGATACGCAGTATTTT. Its translation: CASSRWADTQYF.

This clonotype was seen ten or more times. The rearrangement uses TRBV11-2 and TRBJ1-5; D unclear. Per germline, CDR1 SGHAT and CDR2 FQNNGV. This CDR3 has 13 residues. Trimming left V 4 bases short and J 4 bases short, with 8 bases between. The CDR3 spells CASSWSDNQPQHF. DNA of the CDR3: TGTGCCAGCAGCTGGAGTGATAATCAGCCCCAGCATTTT.

This clonotype occurred many times. The CDR3 protein is CASSYLPSEGRETQYF. CDR3 sequence (DNA): TGTGCCAGCAGTTACCTCCCATCGGAGGGGCGTGAGACCCAGTACTTC. The J gene is TRBJ2-5, the V gene TRBV6-2 or TRBV6-3, with D perhaps matching TRBD2 (6 bases). Trimming shortened V by 2 bases and J by 5 bases, and 18 bases separated the two germline ends. The CDR3 covers 16 residues. Germline V gene lookup returns CDR1 MNHEY and CDR2 SVGEGT.

This clonotype was counted a few times. The chain joins TRBV18 to TRBJ1-5; D gene ambiguous. V lost 4 bases, J lost 2 bases, and 12 bases lay in between. This CDR3 is 15 amino acids long. Germline V lookup: CDR1 KGHSH, CDR2 LQKENI. CDR3 bases: TGTGCCAGCTCACTCTCGGACCGGGGCAATCAGCCCCAGCATTTT. It codes for CASSLSDRGNQPQHF.

This clonotype was counted a few times. The CDR3 loop is CASSEALRKLFF. In DNA, the CDR3 is TGTGCCAGCAGTGAAGCGCTTAGAAAACTGTTTTTT. The chain has TRBV6-1 and TRBJ1-4, with no clear D. Germline V gives CDR1 MNHNS, CDR2 SASEGT. This CDR3 is 12 amino acids long. The ends were cut back, 0 bases at V and 10 bases at J, with 6 bases in the middle.

This clonotype came up many times. This chain uses TRBV7-2 with TRBJ2-5; D not resolved. Per germline, CDR1 SGHTA and CDR2 FQGNSA. With 3 bases removed from V and 4 bases from J, the gap between germline ends came to 6 bases. This CDR3 contains 12 residues. CDR3 amino acids: CASSFARETQYF. The CDR3 bases are TGTGCCAGCAGCTTCGCCCGAGAGACCCAGTACTTC.

V is TRBV7-2 and J is TRBJ1-3; D ambiguous. V dropped 3 bases and J dropped 3 bases, with 9 bases sitting between them. Germline-derived CDR1 and CDR2 are SGHTA and FQGNSA. The CDR3 is 14 amino acids. The CDR3 DNA is TGTGCCAGCAGCTTTAGCGAAAATGGAAACACCATATATTTT. Protein sequence: CASSFSENGNTIYF.

The chain uses TRBV12-3 or TRBV12-4 and TRBJ1-4; D gene ambiguous. This CDR3 contains 15 residues. Trimming took 6 bases from V and 0 from J, leaving 11 bases between them. The DNA of the CDR3 is TGTGCCAGCAGCAGCTTCGGTGCAACTAATGAAAAACTGTTTTTT. This encodes CASSSFGATNEKLFF.

This clonotype was observed a handful of times. The rearrangement links TRBV5-4 to TRBJ2-7, with D perhaps assigned TRBD1 or TRBD2 (6 bases each). Germline CDR1 and CDR2: SGHNT and YYREEE (reference sequence). The V and J ends lost 1 base and 7 bases respectively, with 12 bases between them. The CDR3 loop spans 13 amino acids. The CDR3 bases are TGTGCCAGCAGCTTGTGGGGGGCGGGTGAGCAGTACTTC. Residues: CASSLWGAGEQYF. The whole variable domain, remainder taken from reference TRBV5-4 and TRBJ2-7, is ETGVTQSPTHLIKTRGQQVTLRCSSQSGHNTVSWYQQALGQGPQFIFQYYREEENGRGNFPPRFSGLQFPNYSSELNVNALELDDSALYLCASSLWGAGEQYFGPGTRLTVT.

The chain links TRBV18 to TRBJ1-1; D remains ambiguous. Trimming stripped 2 bases from V and 8 bases from J, with 12 bases between. The CDR3 sequence is 13 residues long. CDR1 and CDR2 from the germline V gene are KGHSH and LQKENI. CDR3 DNA: TGTGCCAGCTCACCAGTGCAGGAGCAAGAAGCTTTCTTT. Its protein product is CASSPVQEQEAFF. Full variable domain (rest looked up from reference TRBV18 and TRBJ1-1): NAGVMQNPRHLVRRRGQEARLRCSPMKGHSHVYWYRQLPEEGLKFMVYLQKENIIDESGMPKERFSAEFPKEGPSILRIQQVVRGDSAAYFCASSPVQEQEAFFGQGTRLTVV.

In this sample, this clonotype turned up a few times. The chain couples TRBV10-3 to TRBJ1-2; a possible D gene is TRBD1 (5 bases). Per germline, CDR1 ENHRY and CDR2 SYGVKD. The ends were cut back, 0 bases at V and 6 bases at J, with 14 bases in the middle. This CDR3 region has 15 residues. The CDR3: CAISESLASGNGYTF. The CDR3 nucleotides are TGTGCCATCAGTGAGTCGTTGGCGTCAGGGAATGGCTACACCTTC.

The chain couples TRBV4-3 to TRBJ2-7; the match to TRBD2 covers 11 bases. Trimming cost V 0 bases and J 3 bases; bases outside gene matches: 7. The CDR3 has 17 amino acids. Per germline, CDR1 LGHNA and CDR2 YSLEER. CDR3 nucleotide sequence: TGCGCCAGCAGCCAAGAAGCGTTCGGACTAGCGGGCTACGAGCAGTACTTC. Residues: CASSQEAFGLAGYEQYF.

This clonotype occurred once. The chain recombines TRBV5-4 with TRBJ1-1; weak D call: TRBD1 (5 bases). Trimming removed 5 bases from V and 1 base from J, with 12 bases in between. The CDR3 has 14 residues. Germline CDR1 is SGHNT and CDR2 is YYREEE (reference sequence). DNA for the CDR3: TGTGCCAGCAGACCACCGGGACGGAACACTGAAGCTTTCTTT. Amino acids: CASRPPGRNTEAFF.

This clonotype was recorded a few times. This chain links TRBV3-1 with TRBJ1-6, with D perhaps TRBD1 (5 bases). The germline V gene encodes CDR1 LGHDT and CDR2 YNNKEL (reference sequence). CDR3 size: 13 residues. V was cut by 7 bases and J by 9 bases, with 13 bases left in between. CDR3 sequence reads: CASTLGLVSPLHF. CDR3 DNA sequence: TGTGCCAGCACCTTGGGGCTTGTTTCACCCCTCCACTTT. The full variable domain, its missing parts supplied by reference TRBV3-1 and TRBJ1-6, is DTAVSQTPKYLVTQMGNDKSIKCEQNLGHDTMYWYKQDSKKFLKIMFSYNNKELIINETVPNRFSPKSPDKAHLNLHINSLELGDSAVYFCASTLGLVSPLHFGNGTRLTVT.

The chain links TRBV7-9 to TRBJ2-3; D is perhaps TRBD1 (5 bases). The germline gives CDR1 SEHNR, CDR2 FQNEAQ (reference sequence). The germline V and J ends were trimmed by 3 bases and 2 bases, with 9 bases remaining between them. This CDR3 has 14 amino acids. The CDR3 loop is CASSFRQYTDTQYF. DNA for the CDR3: TGTGCCAGCAGCTTTAGACAGTACACAGATACGCAGTATTTT.